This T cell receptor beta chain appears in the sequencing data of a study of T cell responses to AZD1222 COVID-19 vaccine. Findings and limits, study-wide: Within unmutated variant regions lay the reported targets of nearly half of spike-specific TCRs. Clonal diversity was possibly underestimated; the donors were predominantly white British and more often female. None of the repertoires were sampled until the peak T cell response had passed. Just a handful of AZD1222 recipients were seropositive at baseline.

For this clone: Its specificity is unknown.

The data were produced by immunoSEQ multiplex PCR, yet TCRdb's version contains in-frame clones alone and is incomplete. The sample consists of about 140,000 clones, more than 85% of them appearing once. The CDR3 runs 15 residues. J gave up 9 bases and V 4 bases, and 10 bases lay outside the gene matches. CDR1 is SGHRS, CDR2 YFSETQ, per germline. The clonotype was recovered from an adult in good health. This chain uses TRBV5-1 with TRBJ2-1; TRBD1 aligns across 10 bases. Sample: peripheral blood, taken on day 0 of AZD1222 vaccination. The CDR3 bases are TGCGCCAGCAGCCCCAGGACAGGGGGTTCGGGTGAGCAGTTCTTC. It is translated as CASSPRTGGSGEQFF.